This T cell receptor beta chain is drawn from a study of regulatory T cells in long-lasting Graves disease. Specified time point: newly diagnosed GD, antithyroid drugs for less than 3 months. Scientists built the TCR library using RNA that was extracted from PBMCs. This CDR3 region has 13 residues. Germline V gene sequence: CDR1 LNHDA, CDR2 SQIVND (reference sequence). The ends were cut back, 6 bases at V and 7 bases at J, with 15 bases in the middle. Building the TCR beta libraries relied on iRepertoire HTBI primers, and CDR3 regions underwent Arm-PCR. TCRdb re-analysed the multiplex PCR reads in MiXCR, keeping a single row per CDR3 protein. The sample carries hundreds of thousands of distinct CDR3 sequences, 16% recorded once. These data also featured in a second study, about T cells in Graves' hyperthyroidism and ophthalmopathy. Turning to that study: TCR CDR3 regions were first amplified by RT-PCR with HTBI primers.

The chain carries TRBV19 and TRBJ1-1; TRBD1 might be the D (5 bases). The sample was peripheral blood mononuclear cells (PBMCs), taken at new diagnosis, from a patient treated with antithyroid drugs. The sequence derives from a woman aged 25 to 39 with Graves disease. CDR3 DNA: TGTGCCAGTAGGAAAGGCCAAACAGGTGAAGCTTTCTTT. As protein: CASRKGQTGEAFF.